This T cell receptor (beta chain) was obtained from a study of T cells after yellow fever vaccination. Findings and limits, study-wide: Booster samples showed a return of most primary-vaccination clones (approximately 96% CD4, approximately 85% CD8). Abundant clonotypes from the bulk population could have been carried over as contaminants into FACS-sorted repertoires.

The study made its TCR cDNA through 5'RACE template switching. That step introduced a universal primer site along with UMIs. Using its own MiXCR run on the 5' RACE reads, TCRdb lists one record per CDR3 protein. Here the sample spans more than 95,000 distinct CDR3 sequences, around 15% being singletons. For this clonotype: Its antigen is unknown. Because the CDR3's place on the DNA is in doubt, the DNA is left out and the CDR3 is given as listed by TCRdb.

The starting material was CD8+ T cells sorted from PBMCs, obtained 5 days after the yellow fever booster vaccination. The TCR was taken from a man younger than 35 who received the YFV17D yellow fever vaccine.

The chain's CDR3 is CASSLWGTGTFF. V is TRBV27 and J is TRBJ2-1; the table calls TRBD1, which could not be checked here. 12 amino acids form the CDR3, both terminal residues included. Germline V gives CDR1 MNHEY, CDR2 SMNVEV (reference sequence).